These 11 T cell receptor beta chains share one sample of origin, sequenced in a study of blood T cells in healthy people across ages. Primers used in a second PCR of about 6 to 11 cycles were a sample-barcoded 5' primer and a J-beta primer mix. One entry per CDR3 protein, called by TCRdb with MiXCR from the 5' RACE reads. In the table there are around 870,000 distinct CDR3 sequences, less than 35% of which are singletons. Sample: blood. These receptors came from a woman aged 80 or older in good health.

The V and J genes are TRBV9 and TRBJ2-1; TRBD1 aligns across 7 bases. The CDR3 is 13 amino acids. CDR1 and CDR2 (germline): SGDLS, YYNGEE. V lost 3 bases to trimming and J lost 6 bases; unmatched junction nucleotides: 3. The CDR3 DNA reads TGTGCCAGCAGCGCTCCAGGGGGCAATGAGCAGTTCTTC. It is translated as CASSAPGGNEQFF.

In this sample, this clonotype turned up a few times. Only one base separates this from a far larger clonotype, so it likely reflects a read error. The chain carries TRBV12-3 or TRBV12-4 and TRBJ2-5, with D tentatively TRBD2 (5 bases). The DNA matches TRBJ2-1 better at its end, which makes the J call doubtful. The CDR3 is made up of 14 amino acids. The CDR3, as DNA: TGTGCCAGCAGTTTGAGGGCGGGCCAAGAGACCCAGTTCTTC. This sequence encodes CASSLRAGQETQFF.

This clonotype came up many times. The rearrangement uses TRBV7-2 and TRBJ2-7; D is unclear. Trimming removed 3 bases from V and 0 bases from J, with 12 bases in between. Germline loops: CDR1 SGHTA, CDR2 FQGNSA. This CDR3 has 15 residues. CDR3 amino acids: CASSLLEIPSYEQYF. The CDR3 DNA reads TGTGCCAGCAGCTTGCTAGAAATCCCCTCCTACGAGCAGTACTTC.

This clonotype was seen many times. The chain couples TRBV5-8 to TRBJ2-4; possibly TRBD1 for D (5 bases). Trimming cost V 7 bases and J 6 bases, with 17 bases left between them. There are 14 residues in the CDR3. CDR1 and CDR2 (germline): SGHTS, YDEGEE. The CDR3 DNA follows: TGTGCCAGCGCCCTGGGGCCACCGAGAAACATTCAGTACTTC. Translated: CASALGPPRNIQYF. Drawing the rest from reference TRBV5-8 and TRBJ2-4, the complete variable domain is EAGVTQSPTHLIKTRGQQATLRCSPISGHTSVYWYQQALGLGLQFLLWYDEGEERNRGNFPPRFSGRQFPNYSSELNVNALELEDSALYLCASALGPPRNIQYFGAGTRLSVL.

This chain connects TRBV11-2 to TRBJ2-1, with TRBD1 matching 7 bases. CDR3 length: 12 amino acids. The V segment lost 8 bases and the J segment 6 bases; nucleotides outside the gene matches: 4. Germline V gene sequence: CDR1 SGHAT, CDR2 FQNNGV. The CDR3 DNA reads TGTGCCAGCGAGGGACAGATCAATGAGCAGTTCTTC. Protein product: CASEGQINEQFF. Together with reference TRBV11-2 and TRBJ2-1, the CDR3 gives the full variable domain: EAGVAQSPRYKIIEKRQSVAFWCNPISGHATLYWYQQILGQGPKLLIQFQNNGVVDDSQLPKDRFSAERLKGVDSTLKIQPAKLEDSAVYLCASEGQINEQFFGPGTRLTVL.

To note about this clonotype: Just one base apart from a much larger clone, this may be a read error. The chain recombines TRBV7-2 with TRBJ2-7; D is unclear. CDR3 length: 13 amino acids. V was clipped by 3 bases and J by 3 bases, with 9 bases between them. Germline loops: CDR1 SGHTA, CDR2 FQGNSA. CDR3 protein: CASSFPLGYEQYF. The CDR3 nucleotides are TGTGCCAGCAGCTTCCCGCTCGGCTACGAGCAGTACTTC.

Regarding this clonotype: This may come from a read error, since a much larger clone is one base off. V is TRBV9 and J is TRBJ2-4; perhaps TRBD2 as D (6 bases). Trimming removed 5 bases from V and 8 bases from J, with 17 bases in between. The CDR3 loop spans 14 amino acids. Germline V CDR1 and CDR2: SGDLS, YYNGEE. The CDR3 DNA follows: TGTGCCAGCAGGTCGGGGGAGGTAAACGACATTCAGTACTTC. Amino acid sequence: CASRSGEVNDIQYF.

This clonotype was seen repeatedly, ten times or more. This CDR3 is CASSYKFGGGNQPQHF. In DNA form, the CDR3 reads TGTGCCAGCAGTTACAAATTCGGGGGAGGAAATCAGCCCCAGCATTTT. The rearrangement joins TRBV6-2 or TRBV6-3 to TRBJ1-5; D possibly corresponds to TRBD1 (5 bases). Germline CDR1 is MNHEY and CDR2 is SVGEGT. The CDR3 length is 16 residues. Trimming removed 2 bases from V and 4 bases from J, with 15 bases in between.

This clonotype was detected a few times. The chain couples TRBV6-6 to TRBJ2-2; no definite D call. This CDR3 spans 11 amino acids. V lost 10 bases and J lost 3, with 6 bases in between. The germline gives CDR1 MNHNY, CDR2 SVGAGI (reference sequence). CDR3 nucleotides: TGTGCCACCCGGGACACCGGGGAGCTGTTTTTT. It yields the protein CATRDTGELFF.

This clonotype was counted between two and nine times. The chain recombines TRBV6-2 or TRBV6-3 with TRBJ1-2; D gene ambiguous. This CDR3 is 15 amino acids long. Germline assignment: CDR1 MNHEY and CDR2 SVGEGT. The V and J ends lost 6 bases and 0 bases respectively, with 14 bases between them. The CDR3 reads CASSRDLGPNYGYTF. Here the CDR3 DNA reads TGTGCCAGCAGCCGAGACCTCGGACCTAACTATGGCTACACCTTC.

This clonotype was found many times. The chain uses TRBV5-1 and TRBJ2-7, with 10 bases that match TRBD2. Germline CDR1 is SGHRS and CDR2 is YFSETQ. The CDR3 loop spans 14 amino acids. The J segment lost 4 bases and the V segment lost 4 bases, leaving 5 bases of the junction unmatched. The CDR3 DNA reads TGCGCCAGCAGCCCAGCGGGGGGGCCGTACGAGCAGTACTTC. Encoded protein: CASSPAGGPYEQYF.